The TCR beta chain under discussion was sequenced for a study of cytomegalovirus exposure and HLA in healthy donors. About this clone itself: Its antigen is undetermined.

Points from the study as a whole: As a later analysis revealed, the rate of TCR association differed by HLA locus, with DRB1 most and HLA-C fewest.

Primers for the PCR totalled 60 Vbeta and 13 Jbeta. Here immunoSEQ multiplex PCR was the method, and the copy in TCRdb shows in-frame clones only, minus some. The table has 110,000 or so clones, approximately 80% seen once. What was sequenced was PBMCs. The receptor comes from a man in his fifties in good health and CMV-seropositive.

CDR3 DNA: TGCGCCAGCAGTCAAATTCGGACACGAGAGGAGCAGTACTTC. The encoded protein is CASSQIRTREEQYF. V and J are TRBV23-1 and TRBJ2-7, with D perhaps matching TRBD1 (5 bases). TRBV23-1 is an ORF, with its function uncertain. This CDR3 has 14 residues. V was cut by 2 bases and J by 7 bases, with 15 bases left in between.